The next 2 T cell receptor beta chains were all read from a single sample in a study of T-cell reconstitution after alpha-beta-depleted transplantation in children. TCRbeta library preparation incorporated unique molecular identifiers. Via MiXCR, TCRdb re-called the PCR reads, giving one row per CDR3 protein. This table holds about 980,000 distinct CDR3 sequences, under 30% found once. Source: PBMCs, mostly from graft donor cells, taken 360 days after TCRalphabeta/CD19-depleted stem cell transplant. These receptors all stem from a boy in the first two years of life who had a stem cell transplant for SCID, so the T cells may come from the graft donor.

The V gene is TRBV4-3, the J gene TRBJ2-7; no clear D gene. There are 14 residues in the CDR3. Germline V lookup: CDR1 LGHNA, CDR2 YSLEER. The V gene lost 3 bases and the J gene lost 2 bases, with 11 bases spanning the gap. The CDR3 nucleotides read TGCGCCAGCAGCCAGGCTAGATCGACCTACGAGCAGTACGTC. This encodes CASSQARSTYEQYV.

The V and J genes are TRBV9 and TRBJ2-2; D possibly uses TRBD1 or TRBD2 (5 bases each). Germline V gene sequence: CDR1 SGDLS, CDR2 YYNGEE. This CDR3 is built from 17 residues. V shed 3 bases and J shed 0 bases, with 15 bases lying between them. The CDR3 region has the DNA TGTGCCAGCAGCGCCCCTGGGGACGGACCGAACACCGGGGAGCTGTTTTTT. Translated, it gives CASSAPGDGPNTGELFF.